This T cell receptor (beta chain) was captured in a study of cytomegalovirus exposure and HLA in healthy donors. About the study: An earlier analysis identified 117 million unique TCR beta sequences in about 179 million T cells.

The CDR3 spans 16 residues. Germline V lookup: CDR1 SGHVS, CDR2 FNYEAQ. Trimming took 2 bases from V and 6 from J; bases not matched to a gene: 8. The PCR used 60 Vbeta and 13 Jbeta primers. Profiling relied on immunoSEQ multiplex PCR, and the TCRdb table lists in-frame clones only, not all of them. The sample holds around 150,000 clones, roughly 80% seen once. Study outcomes and limitations: Earlier analysis found most TCR beta V segments productive about 87% or about 30% of the time. An analysis that came later showed most CMV-associated TCR beta chains appearing HLA-restricted. Rarity held for most TCR sequences, but there were some public TCRs that occurred in many donors.

A few counts support this clone. What it binds is not known. Sequencing input: PBMCs. This sequence was found in a man aged 45-65 years in good health and CMV-seropositive. The chain joins TRBV7-6 to TRBJ2-1; 9 bases match TRBD2. CDR3 region: CASSLLAGGRSNEQFF. Written as DNA, the CDR3 is TGTGCCAGCAGCTTATTGGCGGGGGGGCGGTCCAATGAGCAGTTCTTC.